This T cell receptor beta chain originates from a study of blood T cell repertoires in COVID-19 (dated by TCRdb to about 2020). Regarding the study in general: Samples covering the acute and convalescent phases of COVID-19 were provided by collaborators in the United States, Italy and Spain. A de-identified subject ID, COVID-19 status, age in years and sex were almost always included in the sample metadata. Where available, HLA class I and class II types were obtained from metadata supplied by the sample provider rather than from assay-based typing. Subjects who had been exposed to COVID-19, were actively infected with it, or had recovered from it provided the deeply sampled blood TCRbeta repertoires that made up the dataset. The material from the prospective study consisted of cDNA or gDNA derived from T cells, B-cell-depleted T cells, or PBMCs. Samples were obtained from the ongoing ImmuneRACE study (first 160 participants) and from about 1,300 subjects provided by 6 global collaborators. The repertoires were released in a freely available public database meant as a resource for research on the immune response to SARS-CoV-2. The full study reports these points: Clinical and demographic metadata were provided uncurated, with the amount varying by source and participant.

Each collaborating institution followed its own protocols to collect whole blood in K2EDTA tubes. Collaborator samples were shipped for TCRbeta analysis as frozen whole blood, isolated PBMCs, or DNA extracted from either sample type. Concerning this clone itself: The antigen it binds to is not known. Per-base quality was not reported, and no clone a single base away is much larger than it.

The immunoSEQ Assay, a bias-controlled multiplex PCR, was used to amplify TCRbeta CDR3 regions from genomic DNA. As for the authors' bioinformatics: Within the assay, amplification of reference gene primers was used to estimate how many nucleated cells each sample contained. Sequence reads were collapsed and filtered to measure the absolute abundance of every unique TCRbeta CDR3 rearrangement. For each sample, productive Simpson clonality was calculated as the square root of Simpson's diversity index over productive rearrangements. TCRdb retrieved this table from immuneACCESS and kept in-frame rearrangements only. Not all clones are present; in checked studies, unresolved V genes account for under half, and no reason is known for the remainder. V, J and clone size are taken as reported in that table, and D and trimming were inferred from the DNA itself. This sample holds roughly 160,000 clones; approximately 83% were observed only once. The top ten hold about 2.1% of the sample.

Spanning cysteine to phenylalanine, the CDR3 consists of 14 amino acids. The DNA shown is the 42-base CDR3, in frame from base 1. Deletion took 1 base off V and 8 bases off J, with a span of 11 bases between the germline ends. For CDR1 and CDR2, the germline V gene (reference sequence) lists LGHDT and YNNKEL. The chain employs TRBV3-1 (or the pseudogene TRBV3-2) and TRBJ2-2, with the D gene too uncertain to name. The sequenced sample was peripheral blood. The TCR sequence derives from a woman of 80 years or more with acute or convalescent COVID-19. The nucleotide sequence reads as follows: TGTGCCAGCAGCCAAGGGAGCGACCGGGGGGAGCTGTTTTTT. This sequence encodes CASSQGSDRGELFF.